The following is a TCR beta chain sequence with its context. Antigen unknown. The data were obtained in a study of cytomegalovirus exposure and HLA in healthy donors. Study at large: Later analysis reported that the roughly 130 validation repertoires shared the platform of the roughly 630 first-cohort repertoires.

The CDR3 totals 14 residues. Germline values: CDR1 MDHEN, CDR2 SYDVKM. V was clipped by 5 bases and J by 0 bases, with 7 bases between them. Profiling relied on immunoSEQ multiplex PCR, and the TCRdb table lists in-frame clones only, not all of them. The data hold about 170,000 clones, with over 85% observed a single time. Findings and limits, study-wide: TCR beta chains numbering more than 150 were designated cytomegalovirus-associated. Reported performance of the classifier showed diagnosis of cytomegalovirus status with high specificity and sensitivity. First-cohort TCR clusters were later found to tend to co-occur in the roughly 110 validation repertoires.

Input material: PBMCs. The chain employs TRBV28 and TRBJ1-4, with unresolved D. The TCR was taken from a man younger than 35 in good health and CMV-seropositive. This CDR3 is CASSAGPTNEKLFF. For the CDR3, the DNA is TGTGCCAGCAGTGCAGGTCCAACTAATGAAAAACTGTTTTTT.